Given below is one TCR beta chain in context. This entry comes from a study of blood T cell repertoires in COVID-19. Study background: The United States, Italy and Spain supplied acute and convalescent COVID-19 samples. The analysed material was cDNA or gDNA that came from T cells, B-cell-depleted T cells, or PBMCs.

Data came from immunoSEQ multiplex PCR; TCRdb stores just in-frame clones and leaves some out. The table has tens of thousands of clones, roughly nine tenths seen once; the top ten hold over 4%. The CDR3 contains 14 residues. Germline CDR1 SGHRS, CDR2 YFSETQ. With 0 bases removed from V and 4 bases from J, the gap between germline ends came to 8 bases. This chain links TRBV5-1 with TRBJ1-3; D is unresolved. The source of this sequence is a man between 70 and 80 years old with active COVID-19. The sample comprised peripheral blood. The CDR3 coding sequence is TGCGCCAGCAGCTTGGAGACGGAGGGAAACACCATATATTTT. Translation gives CASSLETEGNTIYF.